Sequencing of this TCR beta chain was carried out in a study of human T cells and chemical hapten exposure. Time point noted: patch test 3, about 24 weeks after DPC sensitization. Sample treatment: therapeutic diphenylcyclopropenone sensitization with weekly scalp DPC. As the library was built, unique molecular identifiers were attached to individual cDNA molecules. A single record per CDR3 protein comes from TCRdb applying MiXCR to the RACE reads. The profile shows roughly 69,000 distinct CDR3 sequences, approximately 11% of them singletons. Germline V lookup: CDR1 LGHNA, CDR2 YNFKEQ. The CDR3 is 16 residues long. V was cut by 0 bases and J by 0 bases, with 6 bases left in between. Notes on the study in general: After DPC sensitization, TCRs above 1 in 1000 frequency showed no change. Expanded TCRs grouped into significantly more large CDR3 similarity clusters than controls produced.

About this clonotype itself: Its antigen remains unknown.

Sequenced material: whole blood, taken in connection with sensitization to the hapten diphenylcyclopropenone (DPC). The receptor comes from a woman aged 25 to 45 with alopecia areata. Some clones in this sample may be carry-over from other donors' samples. The chain has TRBV4-2 and TRBJ2-6; unclear D gene. The CDR3 sequence is CASSQDLDSGANVLTF. CDR3 in DNA: TGTGCCAGCAGCCAAGATTTAGACTCTGGGGCCAACGTCCTGACTTTC.